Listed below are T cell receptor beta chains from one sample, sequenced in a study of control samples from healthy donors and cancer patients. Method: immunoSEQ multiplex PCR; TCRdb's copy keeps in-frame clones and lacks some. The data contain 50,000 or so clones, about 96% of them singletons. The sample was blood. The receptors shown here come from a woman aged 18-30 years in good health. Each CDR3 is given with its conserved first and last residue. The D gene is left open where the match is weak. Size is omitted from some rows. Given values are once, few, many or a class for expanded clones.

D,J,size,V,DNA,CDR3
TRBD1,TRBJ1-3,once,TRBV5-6,TGTGCCAGCAGCTTGGTGGGACAGGGGGCCTCGCGGAGGGGCACCATATATTTT,CASSLVGQGASRRGTIYF
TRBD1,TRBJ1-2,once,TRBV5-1,TGCGCCAGCAGCAACCGACAGGGCTTGAGCTACACCTTC,CASSNRQGLSYTF
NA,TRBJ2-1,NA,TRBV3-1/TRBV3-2,TGTGCCAGCAGTCGTTTCGGGGGACAGAGCTCCTACAATGAGCAGTTCTTC,CASSRFGGQSSYNEQFF
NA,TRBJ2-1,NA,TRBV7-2,TGTGCCAGCAGCTCCGGTAACCAGGGGTACAATGAGCAGTTCTTC,CASSSGNQGYNEQFF
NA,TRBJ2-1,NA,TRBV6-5,TGTGCCAGCAGTTCTAGTGGGGGCTTGTCGTTCTTC,CASSSSGGLSFF
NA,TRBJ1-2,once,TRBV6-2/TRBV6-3,TGTGCCAGCAGTTCCAGGAAGGGCTACACCTTC,CASSSRKGYTF
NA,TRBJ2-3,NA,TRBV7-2,TGTGCCAGCAGCCTACTGACTGGGGATACGCAGTATTTT,CASSLLTGDTQYF
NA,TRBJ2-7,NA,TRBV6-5,TGTGCCAGCAGTTACGGGCCTCAACGCTACGAGCAGTACTTC,CASSYGPQRYEQYF
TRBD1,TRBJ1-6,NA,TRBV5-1,TGCGCCAGCAGCTGGGCATGGGACAGAGCAAATTCACCCCTCCACTTT,CASSWAWDRANSPLHF
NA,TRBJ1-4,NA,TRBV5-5,TGTGCCAGCAGCTCGTGGGAGGCCCTAAATGAAAAACTGTTTTTT,CASSSWEALNEKLFF
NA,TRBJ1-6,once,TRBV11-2,TGTGCCAGCAGCTTAGATCCAGAAAATTCACCCCTCCACTTT,CASSLDPENSPLHF
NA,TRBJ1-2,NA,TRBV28,TGTGCCAGCAGTTCCCGGCTATATGGCTACACCTTC,CASSSRLYGYTF
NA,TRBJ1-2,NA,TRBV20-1,TGCAGTGCTAGTGAGAGGGCCACGGGGTCTAGTTATGGCTACACCTTC,CSASERATGSSYGYTF
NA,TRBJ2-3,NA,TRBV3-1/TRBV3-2,TGTGCCAGCAGCCCAGGGCGAGCCGCGACTAGCACAGATACGCAGTATTTT,CASSPGRAATSTDTQYF
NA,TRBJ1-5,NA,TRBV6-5,TGTGCCAGCAGGATGATTGGTCAGCCCCAGCATTTT,CASRMIGQPQHF
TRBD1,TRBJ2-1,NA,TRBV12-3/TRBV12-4,TGTGCCAGCAGCACTACAGGGGACGGTGAGCAGTTCTTC,CASSTTGDGEQFF
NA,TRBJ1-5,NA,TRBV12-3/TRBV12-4,TGTGCCAGCAGCCCAGAGAATCAGCCCCAGCATTTT,CASSPENQPQHF
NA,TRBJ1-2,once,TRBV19,TGTGCCAGTAGTATAGGCGGCGGGAGGCTCGCTAACTATGGCTACACCTTC,CASSIGGGRLANYGYTF
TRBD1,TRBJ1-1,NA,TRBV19,TGTGCCAGCATAGACAGGGTCACACAATGGGCTTTCTTT,CASIDRVTQWAFF
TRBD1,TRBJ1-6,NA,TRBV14,TGTGCCAGCAGCCTTACCGGGACAGCGGAGGCTCATCACCTCCACTTT,CASSLTGTAEAHHLHF
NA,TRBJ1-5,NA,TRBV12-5,TGTGCTAGTGGTTTGGTATGGTTTTCTGGGTTCAAATATGGCAATCAGCCCCAGCATTTT,CASGLVWFSGFKYGNQPQHF
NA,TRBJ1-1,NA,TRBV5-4,TGTGCCAGCAGCCCGGGACCTGGTGAAGCTTTCTTT,CASSPGPGEAFF
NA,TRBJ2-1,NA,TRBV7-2,TGTGCCAGCAGCTTAGATCCCTCCTACAATGAGCAGTTCTTC,CASSLDPSYNEQFF
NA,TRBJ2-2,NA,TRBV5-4,TGTGCCAGCAGCTCGGACTATTACACCGGGGAGCTGTTTTTT,CASSSDYYTGELFF
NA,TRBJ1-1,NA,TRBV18,TGTGCCAGCTCACCGCTTTTAAACACTGAAGCTTTCTTT,CASSPLLNTEAFF
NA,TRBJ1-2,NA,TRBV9,NA,CASSVGGGSSVNTF
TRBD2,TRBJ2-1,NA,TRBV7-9,TGTGCCAGCACGACTAGCCCATACAATGAGCAGTTCTTC,CASTTSPYNEQFF
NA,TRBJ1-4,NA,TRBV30,TGTGCCTGGAGTTTAAGTAGGACAGCAACTAATGAAAAACTGTTTTTT,CAWSLSRTATNEKLFF
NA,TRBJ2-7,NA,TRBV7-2,TGTGCCAGCAGCTTAGACTTAGGACCCCACTGGGAGCAGTACTTC,CASSLDLGPHWEQYF
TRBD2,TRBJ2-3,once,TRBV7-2,TGTGCCAGCAGCTTAGACGGGGGGATGGCAGATACGCAGTATTTT,CASSLDGGMADTQYF
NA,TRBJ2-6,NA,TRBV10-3,TGTGCCATCAGTGAGTCGGGGCCGGGCTCTGGGGCCAACGTCCTGACTTTC,CAISESGPGSGANVLTF
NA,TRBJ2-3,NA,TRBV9,TGTGCCAGCAGCGTTGGGGGGGGCCCAGATACGCAGTATTTT,CASSVGGGPDTQYF
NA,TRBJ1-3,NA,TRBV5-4,TGTGCCAGCAGCTTGGGAGGGAACCCGGACACCATATATTTT,CASSLGGNPDTIYF
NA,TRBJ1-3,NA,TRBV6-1,TGTGCCAGCAGTGCGAGACGGACAGCGAGCTCTGGAAACACCATATATTTT,CASSARRTASSGNTIYF
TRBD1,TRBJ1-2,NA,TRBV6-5,TGTGCCAGCAGTTCCACAGACAGGGGCCGCCCATATGGCTACACCTTC,CASSSTDRGRPYGYTF
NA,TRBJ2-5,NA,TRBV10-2,TGCGCCAGCACCCCCTCGGGGCAAGAGACCCAGTACTTC,CASTPSGQETQYF
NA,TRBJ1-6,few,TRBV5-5,TGTGCCAGCAGCTTCCAAGGCCTTTATAATTCACCCCTCCACTTT,CASSFQGLYNSPLHF
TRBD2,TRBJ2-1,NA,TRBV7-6,TGTGCCAGCAGCTTGGGGGGGGGTTTGGAGCAGTTCTTC,CASSLGGGLEQFF
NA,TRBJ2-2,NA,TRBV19,TGTGCCAGTAGTATAGGGAACACCGGGGAGCTGTTTTTT,CASSIGNTGELFF
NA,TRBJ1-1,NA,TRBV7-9,TGTGCCAGCAGACTGGGGGCGAACACTGAAGCTTTCTTT,CASRLGANTEAFF
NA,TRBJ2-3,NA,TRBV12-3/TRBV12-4,TGTGCCAGCAGTTTGCAAGGAGATACGCAGTATTTT,CASSLQGDTQYF
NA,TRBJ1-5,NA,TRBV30,TGTGCCTGGAGTCAGTCCCCTAGCAATCAGCCCCAGCATTTT,CAWSQSPSNQPQHF
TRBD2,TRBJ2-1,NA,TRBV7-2,TGTGCCAGCAGCTTAGAGATAGTCGGGGGGAGGAATGAGCAGTTCTTC,CASSLEIVGGRNEQFF
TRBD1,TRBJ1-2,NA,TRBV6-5,TGTGCCAGCAGTTACTCTTCCGGTGGCACAGGGGGTGGCTACACCTTC,CASSYSSGGTGGGYTF
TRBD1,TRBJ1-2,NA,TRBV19,TGTGCCAGTAGTACGTGGACAGGGGGCGGCTACACCTTC,CASSTWTGGGYTF
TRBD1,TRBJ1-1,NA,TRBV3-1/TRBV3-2,TGTGCCAGCAGCCAGACAGGGGCTGAAGCTTTCTTT,CASSQTGAEAFF
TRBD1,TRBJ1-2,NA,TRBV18,TGTGCCAGCTCACCAGGACAGGTTAATGGCTACACCTTC,CASSPGQVNGYTF
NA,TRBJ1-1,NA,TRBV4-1,TGCGCCAGCAGCCACCTTCCGGGGGAGATGCGAGGCACTGAAGCTTTCTTT,CASSHLPGEMRGTEAFF
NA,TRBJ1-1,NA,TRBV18,TGTGCCAGCTCACCCTATGACAGGAGCTATGAAGCTTTCTTT,CASSPYDRSYEAFF
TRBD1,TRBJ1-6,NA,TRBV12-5,TGTGCTAGTGCCTCGGGACAGCCGAATTCACCCCTCCACTTT,CASASGQPNSPLHF
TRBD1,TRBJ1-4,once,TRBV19,TGTGCCAGTAGTTCCCCCCGGGACAGCGAAAAACTGTTTTTT,CASSSPRDSEKLFF
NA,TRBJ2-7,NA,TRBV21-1,TGTGCCAGCAGCAAAGTCCAGGGGGGTTCCTACGAGCAGTACTTC,CASSKVQGGSYEQYF
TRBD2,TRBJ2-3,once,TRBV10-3,TGTGCCATCAGTGCGGGGGAGAGCGGGGTGGCAGATACGCAGTATTTT,CAISAGESGVADTQYF